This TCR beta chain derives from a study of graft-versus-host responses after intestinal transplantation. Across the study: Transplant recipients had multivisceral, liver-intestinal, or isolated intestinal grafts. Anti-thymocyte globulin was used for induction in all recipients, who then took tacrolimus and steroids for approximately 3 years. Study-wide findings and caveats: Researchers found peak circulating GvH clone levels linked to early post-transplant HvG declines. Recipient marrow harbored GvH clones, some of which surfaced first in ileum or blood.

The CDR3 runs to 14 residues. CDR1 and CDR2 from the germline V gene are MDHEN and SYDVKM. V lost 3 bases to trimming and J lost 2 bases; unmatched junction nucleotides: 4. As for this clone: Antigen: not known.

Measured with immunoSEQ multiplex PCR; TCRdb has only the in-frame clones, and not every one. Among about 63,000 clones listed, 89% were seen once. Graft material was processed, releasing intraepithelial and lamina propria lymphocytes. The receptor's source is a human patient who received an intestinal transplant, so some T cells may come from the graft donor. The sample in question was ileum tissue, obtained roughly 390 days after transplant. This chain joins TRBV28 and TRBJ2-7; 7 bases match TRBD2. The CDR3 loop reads CASSLSLAAYEQYF. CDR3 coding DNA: TGTGCCAGCAGTTTGTCGCTAGCGGCCTACGAGCAGTACTTC.